The 20 T cell receptor beta chains presented below share a single source sample, sequenced in a study of T-cell reconstitution after alpha-beta-depleted transplantation in children. Molecular barcoding with unique molecular identifiers was used for the TCRbeta library. TCRdb re-called the PCR reads with MiXCR, one entry per CDR3 protein. This sample has just over 950,000 distinct CDR3 sequences; 25% to 35% occur once, and the top ten carry 25% to 35%. This specimen was PBMCs, mostly from graft donor cells, taken 360 days after TCRalphabeta/CD19-depleted stem cell transplant. The receptors stem from a boy less than two years old who had a stem cell transplant for SCID, so the T cells may come from the graft donor.

This chain joins TRBV9 and TRBJ2-5; D may be TRBD1 (6 bases). In germline, CDR1 is SGDLS, CDR2 YYNGEE. V was clipped by 0 bases and J by 5 bases, with 11 bases between them. This CDR3 contains 14 residues. Here the CDR3 DNA reads TGTGCCAGCAGCGTAGATCCAGGGGCGGAGACCCAGTACTTC. Its protein product is CASSVDPGAETQYF.

The chain couples TRBV15 to TRBJ2-7; 7 bases map to TRBD1. Germline assignment: CDR1 LNHNV and CDR2 YYDKDF (reference sequence). Losses at the gene ends were 0 bases for V and 6 bases for J; bases not matched to a gene: 8. The CDR3 has 15 amino acids. DNA of the CDR3: TGTGCCACCAGCAGAGATGGGACAGTGCACGGCGAGCAGTACTTC. It specifies CATSRDGTVHGEQYF.

This clonotype was found a few times. The chain is built from TRBV12-3 or TRBV12-4 and TRBJ1-2; no reliable D call. The CDR3 has 13 amino acids. The V end was cut by 3 bases, the J end by 3 bases, with 8 bases between. The CDR3 DNA sequence: TGTGCCAGCAGTTTTGTCACCCACTATGGCTACACCTTC. Its protein is CASSFVTHYGYTF.

This chain connects TRBV5-5 to TRBJ2-1; D ambiguous. In germline, CDR1 is SGHKS, CDR2 YYEKEE (reference sequence). V was shortened by 2 bases and J by 2 bases, with 17 bases between the two germline ends. The CDR3 has 17 amino acids. The CDR3 is CASSFLASSGPYNEQFF. The CDR3 bases are TGTGCCAGCAGCTTTCTGGCTAGTTCGGGCCCCTACAATGAGCAGTTCTTC.

The rearrangement links TRBV12-3 or TRBV12-4 to TRBJ1-1, with 7 bases matching TRBD1. J was trimmed by 0 bases and V by 6 bases; bases with no gene match: 7. This CDR3 has 15 residues. The CDR3 DNA reads TGTGCCAGCAGGATACAGGGGAATCTGAACACTGAAGCTTTCTTT. Residues: CASRIQGNLNTEAFF.

The chain joins TRBV4-3 to TRBJ2-2; tentatively, D is TRBD1 or TRBD2 (5 bases each). Trimming pared 6 bases from V and 6 bases from J, leaving 17 bases between. The V gene's germline CDR1 is LGHNA and CDR2 YSLEER. The CDR3 runs to 15 residues. The CDR3 region is CASRWGRENAGELFF. CDR3 sequence (DNA): TGCGCCAGCAGATGGGGCAGGGAGAATGCCGGGGAGCTGTTTTTT.

In its sample, this clonotype was seen a few times. The chain employs TRBV12-3 or TRBV12-4 and TRBJ2-5; the D is unclear. CDR3 length: 14 amino acids. V was shortened by 3 bases and J by 2 bases, with 10 bases between the two germline ends. Here the CDR3 DNA reads TGTGCCAGCAGTTTGGGCGGAAAGCAAGAGACCCAGTACTTC. As protein: CASSLGGKQETQYF.

This chain joins TRBV18 and TRBJ1-5; D uncertain. Germline V lookup: CDR1 KGHSH, CDR2 LQKENI. This CDR3 spans 14 amino acids. The germline V and J ends were trimmed by 3 bases and 4 bases, with 10 bases remaining between them. The CDR3 reads CASSPEAVNQPQHF. The CDR3, as DNA: TGTGCCAGCTCACCGGAGGCGGTTAATCAGCCCCAGCATTTT. The full variable domain, in which reference TRBV18 and TRBJ1-5 provide the parts outside the CDR3, is NAGVMQNPRHLVRRRGQEARLRCSPMKGHSHVYWYRQLPEEGLKFMVYLQKENIIDESGMPKERFSAEFPKEGPSILRIQQVVRGDSAAYFCASSPEAVNQPQHFGDGTRLSIL.

This clonotype was detected only a few times. The J gene is TRBJ1-1, the V gene TRBV7-2; D uncertain. From germline, CDR1 is SGHTA and CDR2 FQGNSA. This CDR3 contains 14 residues. Trimming shortened V by 0 bases and J by 4 bases, and 9 bases separated the two germline ends. The CDR3 spells CASSLAFRGTEAFF. The CDR3 DNA reads TGTGCCAGCAGCTTAGCGTTCCGGGGCACTGAAGCTTTCTTT. Using reference TRBV7-2 and TRBJ1-1 for the parts outside the CDR3, the full variable domain is GAGVSQSPSNKVTEKGKDVELRCDPISGHTALYWYRQSLGQGLEFLIYFQGNSAPDKSGLPSDRFSAERTGGSVSTLTIQRTQQEDSAVYLCASSLAFRGTEAFFGQGTRLTVV.

The V and J genes are TRBV5-1 and TRBJ2-5; possible D gene TRBD1, 6 bases. CDR1 is SGHRS, CDR2 YFSETQ, per germline. This CDR3 comprises 13 residues. V gave up 5 bases and J gave up 1 base, with 9 bases separating them. CDR3 coding DNA: TGCGCCAGCAGGATGGACAGCCAAGAGACCCAGTACTTC. The encoded protein is CASRMDSQETQYF. Together with reference TRBV5-1 and TRBJ2-5, the CDR3 gives the full variable domain: KAGVTQTPRYLIKTRGQQVTLSCSPISGHRSVSWYQQTPGQGLQFLFEYFSETQRNKGNFPGRFSGRQFSNSRSEMNVSTLELGDSALYLCASRMDSQETQYFGPGTRLLVL.

This clonotype was found a few times. The V and J genes are TRBV9 and TRBJ2-1, with D perhaps matching TRBD1 or TRBD2 (5 bases each). V was pared by 3 bases and J by 0 bases, with 10 bases between. This CDR3 has 15 amino acids. CDR1 and CDR2 (germline): SGDLS, YYNGEE. The CDR3 protein is CASSGKGSSYNEQFF. Here the CDR3 DNA reads TGTGCCAGCAGCGGCAAGGGGAGCTCCTACAATGAGCAGTTCTTC.

In its sample, this clonotype was seen many times. The chain carries TRBV28 and TRBJ2-2; possible D gene TRBD1, 6 bases. The V and J ends lost 10 bases and 5 bases respectively, with 14 bases between them. Germline V lookup: CDR1 MDHEN, CDR2 SYDVKM. This CDR3 has 13 amino acids. The CDR3 DNA sequence: TGTGCCACGCGGACAGTTCCAACCGGGGAGCTGTTTTTT. This gives the protein CATRTVPTGELFF.

This clonotype was recorded a few times. The chain combines TRBV5-1 with TRBJ1-5, with D possibly being TRBD1 (6 bases). The V gene lost 0 bases and the J gene lost 5 bases, with 6 bases spanning the gap. Germline CDR1 is SGHRS and CDR2 is YFSETQ. CDR3 length equals 13 residues. Written as DNA, the CDR3 is TGCGCCAGCAGCTTGGGGACAGATCAGCCCCAGCATTTT. Translating gives CASSLGTDQPQHF.

This clonotype has only a few counts. This chain joins TRBV7-9 and TRBJ2-1; D is unclear. The CDR3 totals 15 residues. Trimming left V 1 base short and J 2 bases short, with 9 bases between. Germline V gene data show CDR1 as SEHNR and CDR2 as FQNEAQ (reference sequence). Written as DNA, the CDR3 is TGTGCCAGCAGCTTAGGACTCCCTCCCTACAATGAGCAGTTCTTC. Amino acid sequence: CASSLGLPPYNEQFF.

The chain uses TRBV6-5 and TRBJ2-7, with 9 bases aligning to TRBD1. The CDR3 extends over 15 amino acids. J gave up 1 base and V 4 bases, and 5 bases lay outside the gene matches. CDR1 is MNHEY and CDR2 is SVGAGI in the germline V gene. CDR3 DNA: TGTGCCAGCAGTTTATGGGGGACAGGGTCCTACGAGCAGTACTTC. Translation gives CASSLWGTGSYEQYF.

This clonotype was counted only a few times. The CDR3 region is CASSLELFAGQGAYEQFF. The CDR3, as DNA: TGTGCCAGCAGCTTAGAACTATTCGCGGGACAGGGGGCCTATGAGCAGTTCTTC. The rearrangement uses TRBV11-2 and TRBJ2-1; 12 positions match TRBD1. J lost 8 bases, V lost 0 bases, and 11 bases had no gene match. Germline CDR1 is SGHAT and CDR2 is FQNNGV. The CDR3 spans 18 residues.

V and J are TRBV6-2 or TRBV6-3 and TRBJ1-1; no clear D. CDR1 and CDR2 (germline): MNHEY, SVGEGT. Trimming cost V 10 bases and J 3 bases, with 18 bases left between them. The CDR3 has 14 amino acids. The CDR3 loop reads CATGRGLGYTEAFF. The CDR3 nucleotides read TGTGCCACCGGCCGGGGTCTGGGGTACACTGAAGCTTTCTTT.

This chain links TRBV6-1 with TRBJ1-1; D gene unclear. In germline, CDR1 is MNHNS, CDR2 SASEGT. V gave up 1 base and J gave up 0 bases, with 9 bases separating them. CDR3 length: 15 amino acids. CDR3 DNA sequence: TGTGCCAGCAGTGAAGACTGGCGATTGAACACTGAAGCTTTCTTT. It is translated as CASSEDWRLNTEAFF.

This rearrangement joins TRBV12-3 or TRBV12-4 to TRBJ2-3; D not certain. Trimming shortened V by 6 bases and J by 1 base, and 20 bases separated the two germline ends. The CDR3 totals 17 residues. The CDR3 is CASRQTAKGFGTDTQYF. DNA of the CDR3: TGTGCCAGCAGACAAACCGCCAAGGGCTTTGGCACAGATACGCAGTATTTT.

The V call is TRBV5-1, the J call TRBJ1-6, with D unresolved. This CDR3 is built from 13 residues. The germline gives CDR1 SGHRS, CDR2 YFSETQ. Trimming shortened V by 2 bases and J by 6 bases, and 6 bases separated the two germline ends. This chain's CDR3 is CASSFEGNSPLHF. CDR3 sequence (DNA): TGCGCCAGCAGCTTCGAAGGTAATTCACCCCTCCACTTT. Variable domain in full (rest from reference TRBV5-1 and TRBJ1-6): KAGVTQTPRYLIKTRGQQVTLSCSPISGHRSVSWYQQTPGQGLQFLFEYFSETQRNKGNFPGRFSGRQFSNSRSEMNVSTLELGDSALYLCASSFEGNSPLHFGNGTRLTVT.